This T cell receptor beta chain is from a study of blood T cell repertoires in COVID-19. Looking at the study overall: T cells, B-cell-depleted T cells, or PBMCs provided the cDNA or gDNA that served as material.

Germline CDR1 is MDHEN and CDR2 is SYDVKM. The CDR3 sequence is 16 residues long. Trimming pared 4 bases from V and 4 bases from J, leaving 20 bases between. Method: immunoSEQ multiplex PCR; TCRdb's copy keeps in-frame clones and lacks some. The sample has 200,000 to 300,000 clones; around 85% are singletons. This chain links TRBV28 with TRBJ2-7; D perhaps matches TRBD2 (6 bases). This sequence originates from a woman aged 60-70 years with active or convalescent COVID-19. The sequenced material came from peripheral blood. The CDR3 DNA sequence: TGTGCCAGCAGTTGGGTTGCGGCGGGGATTCGATACGAGCAGTACTTC. This sequence encodes CASSWVAAGIRYEQYF.